This T cell receptor (beta chain) was obtained from a study of vaccination effects on CD4 cells after COVID-19. Study-level findings and limits: Recruitment yielded few convalescent patients, and the study had no early post-infection timepoints. Marked clonal contraction of both clone types appeared late after vaccination.

In the case of this clone: Its specificity is unknown.

Before sequencing took place, the ViraFEST assay used viral peptide pools to expand antigen-specific CD4+ T cells. With 10 days of culture completed, CD4+ T cells were isolated. Each participant was given two doses of one vaccine (BNT162b2 or mRNA-1273). Germline CDR1 SGHKS, CDR2 YYEKEE (reference sequence). Trimming removed 3 bases at V and 5 bases at J, with 11 bases between. The CDR3 is made up of 13 amino acids. Measured with immunoSEQ multiplex PCR; TCRdb has only the in-frame clones, and not every one. The repertoire includes 25,000 to 35,000 clones, 73% of them detected once, and 10% sits in the top ten.

The TCR comes from a human donor who received a COVID-19 vaccine. The sequencing here drew on CD4+ T cells from PBMCs cultured with HCoV-NL63 spike peptides, taken after COVID-19 vaccination. V and J are TRBV5-5 and TRBJ2-5; tentatively, D is TRBD2 (6 bases). CDR3 residues: CASSSGGLETQYF. CDR3 nucleotides: TGTGCCAGCAGCTCAGGAGGGCTTGAGACCCAGTACTTC.